Here is one T cell receptor beta chain with its context. Which antigen it targets is not known. There are no base qualities to consult, and no much larger clone falls within one base. This sample is part of a study of blood T cell repertoires in COVID-19 (dated by TCRdb to 2019 to 2021). Regarding the study in general: The collaborator samples originated in the United States, Italy and Spain and spanned the acute and convalescent phases of COVID-19. The material from the prospective study consisted of cDNA or gDNA derived from T cells, B-cell-depleted T cells, or PBMCs. The dataset comprised deeply sampled blood TCRbeta repertoires from subjects exposed to, actively infected with, or recovered from COVID-19. The repertoires were released in a freely available public database meant as a resource for research on the immune response to SARS-CoV-2. The samples were drawn from the first 160 participants of the ongoing ImmuneRACE study and from over 950 subjects provided by 6 global collaborators. Nearly every sample came with metadata listing a de-identified subject ID, COVID-19 status, age in years and sex. HLA class I and class II types, where available, came from metadata supplied by the sample provider rather than from assay-based typing.

The collaborating institutions used their own protocols to collect whole blood in K2EDTA tubes. For TCRbeta analysis, collaborators shipped samples in one of three forms: frozen whole blood, isolated PBMCs, or DNA extracted from either of those sample types. TCRbeta CDR3 regions were amplified from genomic DNA by means of the immunoSEQ Assay, a bias-controlled multiplex PCR. The authors' pipeline ran thus. Within the assay, amplification of reference gene primers was used to estimate how many nucleated cells each sample contained. To quantify the absolute abundance of each unique TCRbeta CDR3 rearrangement, sequence reads were collapsed and filtered. Productive Simpson clonality was computed per sample as the square root of Simpson's diversity index over productive rearrangements. As stored in TCRdb, this immuneACCESS dataset retains in-frame rearrangements with V and J assigned. A fraction of the clones does not appear; measured against another copy, unresolved V genes explain less than half of the discrepancy, and the remainder lacks a known reason. V and J calls and clone size are given by that table; D and trimming were obtained from the DNA. This sample holds just over 650,000 clones; 85% to 90% were observed only once. Approximately 0.3% of the sample goes to the ten largest clones.

What the research found in general, with its limitations: The amount of clinical and demographic metadata varied by source and participant and was provided uncurated.

CDR1 is given as MGHRA and CDR2 as YSYEKL, both from the germline V gene. From the cysteine up to the phenylalanine, the CDR3 has a length of 14 residues. The entry retains the CDR3 DNA only, 42 bases that are in frame from base 1. Relative to germline, V is 3 bases shorter and J is 2 bases shorter, with 9 bases between their ends. The sequence links TRBV4-1 to TRBJ2-3; TRBD2 might be the D gene, on 5 matching bases. Input material: peripheral blood. This clonotype originated in a woman younger than 30 with acute or convalescent COVID-19. The DNA reads TGCGCCAGCAGCCAGGGCGGGTACACAGATACGCAGTATTTT. This translates into CASSQGGYTDTQYF.